A selection of T cell receptor beta chains follows, all from one sample in a study of regulatory T cells in long-lasting Graves disease. TCRdb passed the multiplex PCR reads through MiXCR, listing each CDR3 protein once. The data hold roughly 400,000 distinct CDR3 sequences, with 21% observed a single time. Here the sequenced sample was peripheral blood mononuclear cells (PBMCs), taken when the disease was refractory, from a patient treated with antithyroid drugs. The receptors shown here come from a female donor with Graves disease. Each CDR3 is given with its conserved first and last residue. Clone size is stated in some rows and not others, as once, few, many or a class when expanded.

size | V | CDR3
many | TRBV10-3 | CAIRGDGPGDEQYF
many | TRBV3-1 | CASRAYQETQYF
- | TRBV12-3/TRBV12-4 | CASSLTTDGRDTQYF
few | TRBV11-2 | CASSLIPGTSGEGTYNEQFF
- | TRBV19 | CASSIWGSNQPQHF
few | TRBV7-9 | CASSLSVAGGETQYF
few | TRBV15 | CATSRGKTGVLQETQYF
few | TRBV19 | CASSIITSGYNEQFF
few | TRBV18 | CASSPSLAGGISNEQFF
many | TRBV2 | CASSEARTSGIEQYF
many | TRBV2 | CASSGGLAGAWETQYF
many | TRBV28 | CASSLWADYGYTF
many | TRBV2 | CASSVLSSYEQYF
- | TRBV5-6 | CASSWGQGPNEKLFF
- | TRBV20-1 | CSAGKGRSYEQHF
few | TRBV3-1 | CASSQGRSSGNTIYF
- | TRBV5-6 | CASSSQARGPQHF
many | TRBV28 | CASSFYLAGSGELFF
many | TRBV3-1 | CASSQFWGEETQYF
many | TRBV24-1 | CATSAPTRTGYEQYF
few | TRBV15 | CATSREATTDYGYTF
few | TRBV27 | CASSLMGTTREQYF
many | TRBV20-1 | CSAPSHRSYEQYF
many | TRBV9 | CASGESSYNEQFF
- | TRBV18 | CASSTRDTGELFF
many | TRBV6-1 | CASTEGYEQYF
- | TRBV20-1 | CSARRREPYEQYF
many | TRBV6-1 | CASKGIAGAYEQYF
- | TRBV10-3 | CAAAPRAGGGSDEQFF
- | TRBV4-1 | CASSQDRPDHEQYF
many | TRBV28 | CASSEPGTDTEAFF
many | TRBV20-1 | CSAQGANSPLHF
- | TRBV10-3 | CAIGIRGGTGELFF
- | TRBV9 | CASSVGWGSNTGELFF
many | TRBV12-3/TRBV12-4 | CASSPNQLGETQYF
few | TRBV29-1 | CSVGTGFEDEKLFF
- | TRBV5-1 | CASSPAREGETQYF
- | TRBV18 | CASSPGQAGEAQHF
many | TRBV15 | CATSRDQAGGSEKLFF
many | TRBV28 | CASRRDNSYEQYF
- | TRBV18 | CASSRDSGDQPQHF
many | TRBV28 | CASSPPHSLGTEAFF
many | TRBV6-1 | CASSSGDHEQYF
- | TRBV28 | CASIQGADNEQFF
few | TRBV30 | CAWSVTIAKNIQYF